The clone carrying this T cell receptor beta chain showed up just once. Its matching antigen is unknown. This entry belongs to a study of blood T cells in healthy people across ages. Overall study results and limits: Getting older went along with TCR beta diversity per million T cells dropping roughly linearly.

A second 7 to 11 cycle PCR used barcoded and J-beta primers. Each CDR3 protein is one row after TCRdb ran MiXCR on the 5' RACE reads. The table includes hundreds of thousands of distinct CDR3 sequences, 32% detected once. Germline values: CDR1 DFQATT, CDR2 SNEGSKA (reference sequence). CDR3 size: 15 residues. This TCR was sampled from a woman older than 75 in good health. The sequencing sample was made of blood. This chain uses TRBV20-1 with TRBJ2-5; maybe TRBD1 (6 bases). TRBJ2-7 matches the DNA end more closely, so the J call is doubtful. CDR3 coding DNA: TGCAGTGCTCCCTCCTCCGGGACAATCTCCTACGAGCAGTACTTC. Encoded protein: CSAPSSGTISYEQYF.